This is a list of T cell receptor beta chains from one sample in a study of long-term antiretroviral therapy in people with HIV. Data came from immunoSEQ multiplex PCR; TCRdb stores just in-frame clones and leaves some out. The sample lists approximately 26,000 clones, about 83% seen once, with around 5.9% in the top ten. The sample was unsorted PBMCs, taken 0.4 years after starting antiretroviral therapy. Every receptor here comes from a man younger than 35 with HIV. Each CDR3 is given with its conserved first and last residue. A D gene is named only where the DNA matches it firmly. The size of a clone is reported for some rows only, either as once, few or many, or as a class for expanded clones.

CDR3 DNA,CDR3 protein,D gene,clone size,V gene,J gene,CDR3 length
TGTGCCAGCAGCTTACGGGGGGGACCTCCGCTCATGAACACTGAAGCTTTCTTT,CASSLRGGPPLMNTEAFF,NA,once,TRBV13,TRBJ1-1,18
TGTGCCAGCAGCCTCGGGACACTGAACACCGGGGAGCTGTTTTTT,CASSLGTLNTGELFF,NA,NA,TRBV13,TRBJ2-2,15
TGTGCCAGCAGCTTAGGACGGGAGCAGTTCTTC,CASSLGREQFF,NA,once,TRBV7-9,TRBJ2-1,11
TGTGCCAGCAGCAAAGGGGGGAGGGACTCCTACGAGCAGTACTTC,CASSKGGRDSYEQYF,NA,NA,TRBV21-1,TRBJ2-7,15
TGTGCCAGCAGTTTATATGTATGGGGTCAGGGAGAAAAACTGTTTTTT,CASSLYVWGQGEKLFF,NA,NA,TRBV28,TRBJ1-4,16
TGTGCCAGCAGCTTAGAAGTGAGGGGGGGGGATACGCAGTATTTT,CASSLEVRGGDTQYF,NA,NA,TRBV7-6,TRBJ2-3,15
TGTGCCAGCAGCTTGATCAGGAACTATGGCTACACCTTC,CASSLIRNYGYTF,NA,NA,TRBV5-4,TRBJ1-2,13
TGTGCCAGCAGACAACTTACAGGGGGCAACACTGAAGCTTTCTTT,CASRQLTGGNTEAFF,TRBD1,NA,TRBV7-8,TRBJ1-1,15
TGTGCCATCAGTGGGAGCTATGAGCAGTTCTTC,CAISGSYEQFF,NA,NA,TRBV10-3,TRBJ2-1,11
TGTGCCAGCAGCTTAGTGACTAGCGGGAGAAATGAGCAGTTCTTC,CASSLVTSGRNEQFF,TRBD2,NA,TRBV7-2,TRBJ2-1,15
TGTGCCAGCAGTTCCCCGGACACTTCAAATGGCTACACCTTC,CASSSPDTSNGYTF,NA,few,TRBV28,TRBJ1-2,14
TGTGCCAGCAGTTTATTGTCGGGGAGGTATAATCAGCCCCAGCATTTT,CASSLLSGRYNQPQHF,NA,NA,TRBV28,TRBJ1-5,16
TGTGCCAGCAGCGTAGCCGGATATAGCAATCAGCCCCAGCATTTT,CASSVAGYSNQPQHF,NA,NA,TRBV9,TRBJ1-5,15
TGTGCCAGCAGCCGACGGGACGGTGTAAATGAAAAACTGTTTTTT,CASSRRDGVNEKLFF,NA,NA,TRBV5-5,TRBJ1-4,15
TGTGCCAGCAGCACAGGGGCCACTAACTATGGCTACACCTTC,CASSTGATNYGYTF,TRBD1,NA,TRBV7-9,TRBJ1-2,14
TGTGCCACCATCCAGGCCCCCCGGTCAGGCTATGGCTACACCTTC,CATIQAPRSGYGYTF,NA,NA,TRBV19,TRBJ1-2,15
TGTGCCAGCAGTGATGAGGGCGGAACCTACGAGCAGTACTTC,CASSDEGGTYEQYF,NA,NA,TRBV2,TRBJ2-7,14
TGTGCCAGTAGTAACCCCGGTACTGAAGCTTTCTTT,CASSNPGTEAFF,NA,NA,TRBV19,TRBJ1-1,12
TGTGCCAGCAGCGAGGACAGGGGGCCCTACGAGCAGTACTTC,CASSEDRGPYEQYF,TRBD1,NA,TRBV6-6,TRBJ2-7,14
TGTGCCAGCAGCTTCGGCGAAACCAGCTCCTACGAGCAGTACTTC,CASSFGETSSYEQYF,NA,NA,TRBV5-6,TRBJ2-7,15
TGTGCCAGCAGCTTGGGACTACCTGAGGATACGCAGTATTTT,CASSLGLPEDTQYF,NA,NA,TRBV5-4,TRBJ2-3,14
TGTGCCAGCAGCTCCGGGACAGGGCCCTACAATGAGCAGTTCTTC,CASSSGTGPYNEQFF,TRBD1,NA,TRBV7-3,TRBJ2-1,15
TGTGCCAGCTCACCCTGGGCAGGGGGTAACGGCTACACCTTC,CASSPWAGGNGYTF,TRBD1,NA,TRBV18,TRBJ1-2,14
TGTGCCAGCAGTGTTTATAGCAATCAGCCCCAGCATTTT,CASSVYSNQPQHF,NA,NA,TRBV6-5,TRBJ1-5,13
TGCGCCAGCAGCCAGGGGACAGACACTGAAGCTTTCTTT,CASSQGTDTEAFF,TRBD1,NA,TRBV4-1,TRBJ1-1,13
TGCGCCAGCGAAGAGGGTCATTTTTCTAGCACAGATACGCAGTATTTT,CASEEGHFSSTDTQYF,NA,NA,TRBV10-2,TRBJ2-3,16
TGTGCCAGTAGCAGGCCCCATGGGCCCCAGCATTTT,CASSRPHGPQHF,NA,NA,TRBV19,TRBJ1-5,12
TGTGCCAGCAGTTTTGACAGGTTTGAGAATAATTCACCCCTCCACTTT,CASSFDRFENNSPLHF,NA,once,TRBV27,TRBJ1-6,16
TGTGCCAGCAGCTTGGGACAGGGGGAATACGAGCAGTACTTC,CASSLGQGEYEQYF,TRBD1,NA,TRBV9,TRBJ2-7,14